This T cell receptor (beta chain) was identified during a study of early T cells in non-severe SARS-CoV-2 infection. The overall study: The chains were unpaired, and the sequenced material was bulk RNA from unsorted whole blood. General observations from the study: Reliance on VDJdb matching favored anti-spike CD8 responses; private and CD4 specificities were missed.

Researchers attached unique molecular identifiers to individual cDNA molecules. MiXCR, applied by TCRdb to the 5' RACE reads, yields one record per CDR3 protein. Of roughly 36,000 distinct CDR3 sequences listed, approximately 5% are singletons. This CDR3 has 18 residues. Germline loops: CDR1 SGHVS, CDR2 FNYEAQ. After removal of 3 bases from V and 0 bases from J, the junction contained 9 bases not matched to a gene. This clonotype appeared many times. Its matching antigen is unknown. Material: whole blood. The chain couples TRBV7-6 to TRBJ2-2; 8 nucleotides agree with TRBD2. The origin of this receptor is an adult who was a healthcare worker with PCR-confirmed SARS-CoV-2 infection or an uninfected control (not recorded which). The CDR3 sequence: CASSLKSPGLANTGELFF. CDR3 DNA: TGTGCCAGCAGCTTGAAATCTCCGGGACTAGCGAACACCGGGGAGCTGTTTTTT.